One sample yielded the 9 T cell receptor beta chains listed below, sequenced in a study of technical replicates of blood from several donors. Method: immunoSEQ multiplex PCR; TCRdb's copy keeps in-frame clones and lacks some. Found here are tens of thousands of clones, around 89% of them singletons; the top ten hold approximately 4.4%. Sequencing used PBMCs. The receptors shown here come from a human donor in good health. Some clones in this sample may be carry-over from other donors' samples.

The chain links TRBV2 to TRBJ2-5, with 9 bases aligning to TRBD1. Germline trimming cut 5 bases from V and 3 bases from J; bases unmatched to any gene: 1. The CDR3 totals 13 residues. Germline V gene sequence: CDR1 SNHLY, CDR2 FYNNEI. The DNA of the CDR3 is TGTGCCAGCAGTAGACAGGGGGAAGAGACCCAGTACTTC. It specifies CASSRQGEETQYF.

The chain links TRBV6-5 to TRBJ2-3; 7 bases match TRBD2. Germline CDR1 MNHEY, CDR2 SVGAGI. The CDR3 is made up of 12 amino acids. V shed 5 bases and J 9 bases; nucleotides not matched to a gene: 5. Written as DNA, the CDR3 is TGTGCCAGCAGTCTCCGTAGCGGGACGCAGTATTTT. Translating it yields CASSLRSGTQYF.

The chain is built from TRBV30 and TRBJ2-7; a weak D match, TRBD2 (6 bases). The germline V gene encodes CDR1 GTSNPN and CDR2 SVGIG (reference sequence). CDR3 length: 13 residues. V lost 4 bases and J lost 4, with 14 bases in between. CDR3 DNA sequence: TGTGCCTGGAATCCGGGGGAGAGATACGAGCAGTACTTC. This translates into CAWNPGERYEQYF.

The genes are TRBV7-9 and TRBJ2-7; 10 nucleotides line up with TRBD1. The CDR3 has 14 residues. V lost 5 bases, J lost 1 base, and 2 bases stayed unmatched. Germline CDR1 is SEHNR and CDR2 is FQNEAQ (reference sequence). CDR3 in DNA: TGTGCCAGCAGCAGACAGGGGGCGTCCTACGAGCAGTACTTC. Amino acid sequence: CASSRQGASYEQYF.

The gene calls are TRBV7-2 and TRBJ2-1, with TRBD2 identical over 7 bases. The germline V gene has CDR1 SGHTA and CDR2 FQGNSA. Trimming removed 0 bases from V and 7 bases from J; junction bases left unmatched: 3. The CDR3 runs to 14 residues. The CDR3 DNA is TGTGCCAGCAGCTTAGCGGGAGGGATGAATGAGCAGTTCTTC. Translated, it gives CASSLAGGMNEQFF.

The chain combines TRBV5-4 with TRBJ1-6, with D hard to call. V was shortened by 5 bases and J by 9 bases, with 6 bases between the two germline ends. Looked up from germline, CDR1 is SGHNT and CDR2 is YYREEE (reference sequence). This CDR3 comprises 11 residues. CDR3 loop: CASSICSPLHF. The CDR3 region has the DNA TGTGCCAGCAGTATTTGTTCACCCCTCCACTTT.

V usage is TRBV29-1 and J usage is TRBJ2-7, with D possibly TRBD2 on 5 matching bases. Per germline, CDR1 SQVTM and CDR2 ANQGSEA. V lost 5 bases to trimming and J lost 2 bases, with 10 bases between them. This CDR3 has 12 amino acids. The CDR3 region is CSVISDAYEQYF. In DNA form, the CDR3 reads TGCAGCGTTATTAGCGATGCCTACGAGCAGTACTTC.

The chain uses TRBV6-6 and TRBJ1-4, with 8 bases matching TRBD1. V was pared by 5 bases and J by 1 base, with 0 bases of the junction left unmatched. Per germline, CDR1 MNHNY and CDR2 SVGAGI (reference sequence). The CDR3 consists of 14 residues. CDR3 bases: TGTGCCAGCAGTGGACAGGGAACTAATGAAAAACTGTTTTTT. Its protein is CASSGQGTNEKLFF.

The CDR3 protein is CASSLRGGWNYRTDTQYF. The CDR3 DNA is TGTGCCAGCAGCTTGCGGGGAGGATGGAACTACCGCACAGATACGCAGTATTTT. J is TRBJ2-3 and V is TRBV5-6; tentatively, D is TRBD2 (6 bases). The CDR3 is 18 amino acids. V was cut by 1 base and J by 1 base, with 19 bases left in between. CDR1 SGHDT and CDR2 YYEEEE come from the germline V gene.